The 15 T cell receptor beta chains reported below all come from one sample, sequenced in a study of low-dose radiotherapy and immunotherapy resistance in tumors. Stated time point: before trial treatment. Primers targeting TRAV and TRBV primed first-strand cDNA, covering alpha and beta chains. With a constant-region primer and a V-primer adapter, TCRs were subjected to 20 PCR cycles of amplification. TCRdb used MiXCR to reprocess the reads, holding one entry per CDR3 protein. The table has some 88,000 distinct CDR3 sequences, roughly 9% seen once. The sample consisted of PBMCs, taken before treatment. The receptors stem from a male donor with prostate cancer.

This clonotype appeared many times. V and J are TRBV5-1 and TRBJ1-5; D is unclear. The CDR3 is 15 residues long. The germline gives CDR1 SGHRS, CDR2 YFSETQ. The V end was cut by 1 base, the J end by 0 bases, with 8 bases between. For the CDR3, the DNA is TGCGCCAGCAGCTTGTCAGGAGTTAGCAATCAGCCCCAGCATTTT. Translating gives CASSLSGVSNQPQHF.

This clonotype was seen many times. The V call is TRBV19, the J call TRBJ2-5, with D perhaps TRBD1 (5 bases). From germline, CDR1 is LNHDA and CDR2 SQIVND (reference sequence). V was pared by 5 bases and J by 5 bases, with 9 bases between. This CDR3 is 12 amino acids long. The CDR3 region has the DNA TGTGCCAGTAGTCCGACAGCGGAGACCCAGTACTTC. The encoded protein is CASSPTAETQYF. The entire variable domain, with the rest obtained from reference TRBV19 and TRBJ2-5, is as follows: DGGITQSPKYLFRKEGQNVTLSCEQNLNHDAMYWYRQDPGQGLRLIYYSQIVNDFQKGDIAEGYSVSREKKESFPLTVTSAQKNPTAFYLCASSPTAETQYFGPGTRLLVL.

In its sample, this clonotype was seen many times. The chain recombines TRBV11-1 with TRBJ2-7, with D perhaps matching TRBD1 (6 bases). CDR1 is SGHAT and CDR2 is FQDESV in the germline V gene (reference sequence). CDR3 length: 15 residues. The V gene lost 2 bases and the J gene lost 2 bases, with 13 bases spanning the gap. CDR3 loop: CASSLTEQGPYEQYF. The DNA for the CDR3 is TGTGCCAGCAGCTTAACAGAACAGGGACCCTACGAGCAGTACTTC.

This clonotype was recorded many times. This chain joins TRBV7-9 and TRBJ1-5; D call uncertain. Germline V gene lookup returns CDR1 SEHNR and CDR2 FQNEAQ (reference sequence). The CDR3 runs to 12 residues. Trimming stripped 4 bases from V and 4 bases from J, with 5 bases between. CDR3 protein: CASSWLNQPQHF. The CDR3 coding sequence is TGTGCCAGCAGCTGGCTAAATCAGCCCCAGCATTTT. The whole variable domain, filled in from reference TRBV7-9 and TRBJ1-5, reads DTGVSQNPRHKITKRGQNVTFRCDPISEHNRLYWYRQTLGQGPEFLTYFQNEAQLEKSRLLSDRFSAERPKGSFSTLEIQRTEQGDSAMYLCASSWLNQPQHFGDGTRLSIL.

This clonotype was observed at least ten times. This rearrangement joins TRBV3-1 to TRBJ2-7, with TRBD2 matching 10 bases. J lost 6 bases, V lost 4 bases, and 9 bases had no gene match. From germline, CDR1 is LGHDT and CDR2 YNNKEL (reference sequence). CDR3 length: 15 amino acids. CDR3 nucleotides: TGTGCCAGCAGCCCTATAGCGGGAGGCTCTGGCGAGCAGTACTTC. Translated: CASSPIAGGSGEQYF.

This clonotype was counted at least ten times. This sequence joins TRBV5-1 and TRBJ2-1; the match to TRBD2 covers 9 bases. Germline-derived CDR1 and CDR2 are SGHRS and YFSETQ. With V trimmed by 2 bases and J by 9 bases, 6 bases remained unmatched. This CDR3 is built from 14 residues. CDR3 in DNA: TGCGCCAGCAGCTTTCGCGGGAGGGAAGTTGAGCAGTTCTTC. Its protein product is CASSFRGREVEQFF.

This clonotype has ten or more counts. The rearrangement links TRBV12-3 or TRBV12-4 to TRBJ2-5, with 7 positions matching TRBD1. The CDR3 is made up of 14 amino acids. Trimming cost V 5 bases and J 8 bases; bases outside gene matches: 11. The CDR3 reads CASSAITGVDTQYF. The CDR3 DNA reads TGTGCCAGCAGTGCTATAACAGGGGTTGATACCCAGTACTTC.

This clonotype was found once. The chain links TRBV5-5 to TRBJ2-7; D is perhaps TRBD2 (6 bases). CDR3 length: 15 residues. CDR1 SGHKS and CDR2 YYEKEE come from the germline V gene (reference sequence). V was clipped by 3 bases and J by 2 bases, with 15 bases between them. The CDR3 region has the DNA TGTGCCAGCAGCTCCCTTCCGGGCGGGGCCTACGAGCAGTACTTC. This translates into CASSSLPGGAYEQYF.

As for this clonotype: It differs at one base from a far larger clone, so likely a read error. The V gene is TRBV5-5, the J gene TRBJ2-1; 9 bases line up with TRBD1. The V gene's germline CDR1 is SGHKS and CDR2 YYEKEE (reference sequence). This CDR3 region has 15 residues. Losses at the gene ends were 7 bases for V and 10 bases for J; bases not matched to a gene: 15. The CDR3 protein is CASFNRGQGDYEQFF. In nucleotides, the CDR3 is TGTGCCAGCTTTAACCGGGGACAGGGAGACTACGAGCAGTTCTTC.

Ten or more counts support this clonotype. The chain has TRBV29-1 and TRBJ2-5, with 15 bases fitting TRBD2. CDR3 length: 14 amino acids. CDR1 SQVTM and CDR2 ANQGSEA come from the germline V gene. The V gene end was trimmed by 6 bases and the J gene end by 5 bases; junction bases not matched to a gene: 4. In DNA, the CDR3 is TGCAGCGTCGGCGGACTAGCGGGAGGGGAGACCCAGTACTTC. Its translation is CSVGGLAGGETQYF.

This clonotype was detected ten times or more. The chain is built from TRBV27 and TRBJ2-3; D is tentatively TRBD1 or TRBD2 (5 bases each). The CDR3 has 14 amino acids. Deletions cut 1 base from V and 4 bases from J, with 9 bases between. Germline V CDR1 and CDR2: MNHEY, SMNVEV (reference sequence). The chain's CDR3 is CASSLLGPPDTQYF. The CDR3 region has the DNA TGTGCCAGCAGTTTATTGGGACCTCCAGATACGCAGTATTTT.

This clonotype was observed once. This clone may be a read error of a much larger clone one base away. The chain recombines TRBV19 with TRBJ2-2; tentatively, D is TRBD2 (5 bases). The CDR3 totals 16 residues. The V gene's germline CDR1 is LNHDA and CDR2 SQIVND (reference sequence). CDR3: CVSSITQSRGTGELFF. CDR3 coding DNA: TGTGTCAGTAGTATCACCCAGAGTCGGGGCACCGGGGAGCTGTTTTTT.

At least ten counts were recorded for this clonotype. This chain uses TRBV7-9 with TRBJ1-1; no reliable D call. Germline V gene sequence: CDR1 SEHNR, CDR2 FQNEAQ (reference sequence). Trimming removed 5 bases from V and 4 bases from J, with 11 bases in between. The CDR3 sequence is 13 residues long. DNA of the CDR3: TGTGCCAGCAGCCTGGACGGCCCCACTGAAGCTTTCTTT. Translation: CASSLDGPTEAFF.

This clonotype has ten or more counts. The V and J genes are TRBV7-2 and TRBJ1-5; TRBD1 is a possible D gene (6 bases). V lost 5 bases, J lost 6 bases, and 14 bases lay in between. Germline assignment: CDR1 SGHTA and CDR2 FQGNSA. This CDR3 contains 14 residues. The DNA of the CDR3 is TGTGCCAGCAGCCTACAGGGAAATGGTCAGCCCCAGCATTTT. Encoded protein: CASSLQGNGQPQHF.

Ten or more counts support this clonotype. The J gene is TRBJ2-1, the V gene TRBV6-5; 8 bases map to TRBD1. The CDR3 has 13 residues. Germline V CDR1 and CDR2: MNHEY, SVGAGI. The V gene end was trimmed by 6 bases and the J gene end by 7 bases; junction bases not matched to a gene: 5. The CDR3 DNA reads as TGTGCCAGCAGAGGACAGGGTACGAATGAGCAGTTCTTC. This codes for CASRGQGTNEQFF.